Here is one T cell receptor beta chain with its context. This entry comes from a study of blood T cell repertoires in COVID-19. Study-wide background: Italy, Spain and the United States were the sources of the convalescent and acute COVID-19 samples.

The repertoire was sequenced with immunoSEQ multiplex PCR; TCRdb's copy has only in-frame clones and lacks some. This repertoire shows over 300,000 clones, roughly 85% found once; its top ten account for about 7%. Sequencing was performed on peripheral blood. The clonotype was recovered from a human donor in a cohort sampled during active COVID-19.

The CDR3 DNA is TGTGCCAGCAGTGGACCGCGGATCAGGGGAGGGTGGACAGATACGCAGTATTTT. Residues: CASSGPRIRGGWTDTQYF. The chain is built from TRBV25-1 and TRBJ2-3; D is perhaps TRBD2 (7 bases). This CDR3 is built from 18 residues. Germline V gene sequence: CDR1 MGHDK, CDR2 SYGVNS. Trimming left V 4 bases short and J 3 bases short, with 23 bases between.